Following are 23 T cell receptor beta chains from one sample sequenced in a study of blood T cell repertoires in COVID-19. Method: immunoSEQ multiplex PCR; TCRdb's copy keeps in-frame clones and lacks some. The table shows roughly 61,000 clones, with around 79% occurring only once. The sample was peripheral blood. The source is a woman in her 70s with acute or convalescent COVID-19.

J is TRBJ2-5 and V is TRBV27, with D possibly being TRBD1 (6 bases). CDR1 is MNHEY, CDR2 SMNVEV, per germline (reference sequence). The CDR3 has 16 amino acids. V lost 5 bases and J lost 0, with 16 bases in between. The CDR3 spells CASSPGEILYQETQYF. CDR3 in DNA: TGTGCCAGCAGTCCAGGGGAGATCCTGTACCAAGAGACCCAGTACTTC.

The chain uses TRBV5-1 and TRBJ2-7, with a tentative D call TRBD2 (6 bases). Germline CDR1 SGHRS, CDR2 YFSETQ. The CDR3 is made up of 15 amino acids. V lost 0 bases and J lost 2, with 12 bases in between. The DNA of the CDR3 is TGCGCCAGCAGCTTGGTCGCGACGGGGGCCTACGAGCAGTACTTC. Translated: CASSLVATGAYEQYF.

This clone was picked up one time. The chain links TRBV19 to TRBJ1-5; D is unresolved. CDR3 size: 15 residues. Germline lookup yields CDR1 LNHDA and CDR2 SQIVND (reference sequence). Trimming removed 4 bases from V and 6 bases from J, with 16 bases in between. In nucleotides, the CDR3 is TGTGCCAGTAGTAGGGAGGAAACGGGCGCTCAGCCCCAGCATTTT. It translates to CASSREETGAQPQHF.

The chain joins TRBV21-1 to TRBJ1-1; the DNA was not used to check the table's D call, TRBD1. TRBV21-1 is reported as a pseudogene. This CDR3 spans 16 amino acids. DNA of the CDR3: TGTGCCAGCAGCTTAACTTACAGGGTAGGACGTGGTGAAGCTTTCTTT. Its protein is CASSLTYRVGRGEAFF.

This clone was counted ten times or more. The V gene is TRBV3-1 (or the pseudogene TRBV3-2), the J gene TRBJ1-2, with a possible D match to TRBD1 (5 bases). Trimming pared 1 base from V and 0 bases from J, leaving 12 bases between. Per the germline V gene, CDR1 is LGHDT and CDR2 is YNNKEL (reference sequence). The CDR3 extends over 16 amino acids. In nucleotides, the CDR3 is TGTGCCAGCAGCCAAGGGGGCGCCAGACCTAACTATGGCTACACCTTC. Its protein product is CASSQGGARPNYGYTF.

The chain couples TRBV7-2 to TRBJ1-5; 8 bases map to TRBD1. Germline V gene data show CDR1 as SGHTA and CDR2 as FQGNSA. The V and J ends lost 0 bases and 6 bases, in that order; junction bases with no gene match: 7. CDR3 length equals 16 residues. The DNA of the CDR3 is TGTGCCAGCAGCTTAGCAGCCGACAGGGGCCGTCAGCCCCAGCATTTT. Its protein product is CASSLAADRGRQPQHF.

The V call is TRBV5-1, the J call TRBJ2-7; weak D call: TRBD1 (6 bases). This CDR3 is 14 amino acids long. Trimming took 4 bases from V and 3 from J, leaving 14 bases between them. Germline CDR1 is SGHRS and CDR2 is YFSETQ. CDR3 amino acids: CASSHGGGNYEQYV. CDR3 nucleotide sequence: TGCGCCAGCAGCCACGGTGGGGGCAACTACGAGCAGTACGTC.

The chain carries TRBV6-2 or TRBV6-3 and TRBJ2-5, with 7 bases fitting TRBD1. This CDR3 region has 16 residues. Unmatched junction bases numbered 15, after V lost 6 bases and J lost 5 bases. Germline lookup yields CDR1 MNHEY and CDR2 SVGEGT. Here the CDR3 reads CASSPLYRGPQETQYF. In nucleotides, the CDR3 is TGTGCCAGCAGCCCTCTATACAGGGGCCCACAGGAGACCCAGTACTTC.

A single count supports this clone. The chain couples TRBV19 to TRBJ2-1; D might be TRBD2 (7 bases). V was pared by 1 base and J by 0 bases, with 13 bases between. Looked up from germline, CDR1 is LNHDA and CDR2 is SQIVND (reference sequence). The CDR3 is 17 amino acids. CDR3 DNA: TGTGCCAGTAGTATAGGGGGCGGGGGCCTCTCCTACAATGAGCAGTTCTTC. It is translated as CASSIGGGGLSYNEQFF.

The genes are TRBV19 and TRBJ1-5, with TRBD1 matching 7 bases. V lost 2 bases to trimming and J lost 6 bases; unmatched junction nucleotides: 7. Per germline, CDR1 LNHDA and CDR2 SQIVND (reference sequence). The CDR3 totals 15 residues. The CDR3 is CASSIFAGGSQPQHF. CDR3 DNA sequence: TGTGCCAGTAGTATATTTGCAGGGGGTAGTCAGCCCCAGCATTTT.

The CDR3 sequence: CATSDLDGGWETQYF. The CDR3 coding sequence is TGTGCCACCAGTGATTTGGACGGGGGGTGGGAGACCCAGTACTTC. The chain links TRBV24-1 to TRBJ2-5; the match to TRBD2 covers 7 bases. Trimming cost V 0 bases and J 5 bases; bases outside gene matches: 5. CDR3 size: 15 residues. Germline V gives CDR1 KGHDR, CDR2 SFDVKD.

This clone was seen a few times. This chain joins TRBV25-1 and TRBJ2-1, with TRBD2 identical over 12 bases. Unmatched junction bases numbered 9, after V lost 6 bases and J lost 9 bases. Germline assignment: CDR1 MGHDK and CDR2 SYGVNS. The CDR3 loop spans 15 amino acids. CDR3 nucleotide sequence: TGTGCCAGCAGGGCTAGCGGGGGGGTTGGTAGTGAGCAGTTCTTC. This encodes CASRASGGVGSEQFF.

The V call is TRBV4-2, the J call TRBJ1-2; the match to TRBD1 covers 7 bases. Germline V gene sequence: CDR1 LGHNA, CDR2 YNFKEQ. V was clipped by 3 bases and J by 5 bases; unmatched bases: 9. The CDR3 is 15 residues long. CDR3: CASSHDDPRGYGYTF. CDR3 bases: TGTGCCAGCAGCCATGATGACCCCAGGGGGTATGGCTACACCTTC.

This clone was detected only a few times. The rearrangement links TRBV28 to TRBJ1-5; 10 bases match TRBD1. V dropped 3 bases and J dropped 11; count of bases not matched to a gene: 7. This CDR3 spans 14 amino acids. Per the germline V gene, CDR1 is MDHEN and CDR2 is SYDVKM. CDR3 DNA sequence: TGTGCCAGCAGTTTCCCCGACAGGGGGCCGGCCCAGCATTTT. Encoded protein: CASSFPDRGPAQHF.

This chain links TRBV5-5 with TRBJ2-3, with TRBD1 matching 7 bases. V shed 0 bases, J shed 4 bases, and the junction held 8 bases outside the gene matches. CDR1 is SGHKS and CDR2 is YYEKEE in the germline V gene (reference sequence). The length of the CDR3 is 16 residues. Here the CDR3 reads CASSLEGATWSDTQYF. CDR3 coding DNA: TGTGCCAGCAGCTTGGAGGGGGCCACGTGGTCAGATACGCAGTATTTT.

This clone came up a few times. The chain joins TRBV7-2 to TRBJ1-5; D remains unclear. The V end lost 1 base, the J end lost 2 bases, and 15 bases lay between the germline ends. Germline V lookup: CDR1 SGHTA, CDR2 FQGNSA. CDR3 size: 17 residues. The DNA for the CDR3 is TGTGCCAGCAGCTTAGTGACGGGATCCTTTGGCAATCAGCCCCAGCATTTT. Its translation is CASSLVTGSFGNQPQHF.

The gene calls are TRBV5-1 and TRBJ1-5; D ambiguous. The CDR3 loop spans 16 amino acids. Germline-derived CDR1 and CDR2 are SGHRS and YFSETQ. V lost 0 bases to trimming and J lost 2 bases, with 12 bases between them. The CDR3 region has the DNA TGCGCCAGCAGCTTGGGACCGTCCGGGGGCAATCAGCCCCAGCATTTT. Amino acids: CASSLGPSGGNQPQHF. Together with reference TRBV5-1 and TRBJ1-5, the CDR3 gives the full variable domain: KAGVTQTPRYLIKTRGQQVTLSCSPISGHRSVSWYQQTPGQGLQFLFEYFSETQRNKGNFPGRFSGRQFSNSRSEMNVSTLELGDSALYLCASSLGPSGGNQPQHFGDGTRLSIL.

The chain combines TRBV24-1 with TRBJ2-3; 11 bases are shared with TRBD2. The CDR3 runs to 17 residues. Per the germline V gene, CDR1 is KGHDR and CDR2 is SFDVKD. J was trimmed by 4 bases and V by 3 bases; bases with no gene match: 8. The CDR3 loop is CATSDTPGLADADTQYF. CDR3 coding DNA: TGTGCCACCAGTGATACTCCGGGACTAGCGGACGCAGATACGCAGTATTTT.

The chain couples TRBV18 to TRBJ2-1; D is unclear. The CDR3 extends over 14 amino acids. CDR1 and CDR2 from the germline V gene are KGHSH and LQKENI. V lost 3 bases and J 3 bases, leaving 9 bases between the germline ends. CDR3 amino acids: CASSPYDFYNEQFF. The CDR3 DNA sequence: TGTGCCAGCTCACCTTACGACTTCTACAATGAGCAGTTCTTC.

This sequence joins TRBV7-8 and TRBJ1-4; D remains unclear. Deletions cut 5 bases from V and 0 bases from J, with 13 bases between. The CDR3 loop spans 16 amino acids. Per the germline V gene, CDR1 is SGHVS and CDR2 is FQNEAQ. The DNA for the CDR3 is TGTGCCAGCAGCACGGGGTCCCTTGCAACTAATGAAAAACTGTTTTTT. Translating gives CASSTGSLATNEKLFF. Together with reference TRBV7-8 and TRBJ1-4, the CDR3 gives the full variable domain: GAGVSQSPRYKVAKRGQDVALRCDPISGHVSLFWYQQALGQGPEFLTYFQNEAQLDKSGLPSDRFFAERPEGSVSTLKIQRTQQEDSAVYLCASSTGSLATNEKLFFGSGTQLSVL.

This clone has just a few counts. This sequence joins TRBV5-6 and TRBJ1-1, with D maybe TRBD1 (5 bases). Germline V gene data show CDR1 as SGHDT and CDR2 as YYEEEE. The CDR3 is 15 amino acids. V lost 7 bases, J lost 1 base, and 17 bases lay in between. Here the CDR3 reads CASFSYKGRNTEAFF. CDR3 DNA: TGTGCCAGCTTCAGCTATAAGGGGCGGAACACTGAAGCTTTCTTT.

For this clone: Germline is not matched at one junction end, which may reflect a read error. The chain joins TRBV12-5 to TRBJ1-1; 8 bases line up with TRBD1. The germline V gene has CDR1 LGHNT and CDR2 FRNRAP. This CDR3 spans 17 amino acids. For the CDR3, the DNA is TGTGCTAGTGGCTTGGTACCAGGGGGCGCAGGGAACACTGAAGCTTTCTTT. It codes for CASGLVPGGAGNTEAFF.

This clone was recorded at least ten times. The chain uses TRBV7-9 and TRBJ1-2, with a possible D match to TRBD1 (5 bases). This CDR3 is built from 18 residues. Trimming pared 5 bases from V and 4 bases from J, leaving 26 bases between. Germline CDR1 and CDR2: SEHNR and FQNEAQ (reference sequence). This chain's CDR3 is CASSPIPGFRGGSYGYTF. The CDR3 nucleotides are TGTGCCAGCAGCCCGATTCCCGGCTTTCGGGGGGGGAGCTATGGCTACACCTTC.